The 6 T cell receptor beta chains in this list originate from one sample, sequenced in a study of cytomegalovirus exposure and HLA in healthy donors. PCR was performed using 60 Vbeta and 13 Jbeta primers. Sequencing was performed with immunoSEQ multiplex PCR; in TCRdb, only in-frame clones are kept and a portion is missing. The sample table sets out about 79,000 clones. Specimen: PBMCs. These receptors all stem from a man aged 25-45 years in good health and CMV-seronegative.

This chain links TRBV5-1 with TRBJ1-2; the match to TRBD1 covers 8 bases. Germline lookup yields CDR1 SGHRS and CDR2 YFSETQ. This CDR3 contains 16 residues. V shed 1 base, J shed 8 bases, and the junction held 13 bases outside the gene matches. CDR3 region: CASSLRPVTGVEGYTF. DNA of the CDR3: TGCGCCAGCAGCTTGAGGCCGGTGACAGGGGTGGAGGGCTACACCTTC. Drawing the rest from reference TRBV5-1 and TRBJ1-2, the complete variable domain is KAGVTQTPRYLIKTRGQQVTLSCSPISGHRSVSWYQQTPGQGLQFLFEYFSETQRNKGNFPGRFSGRQFSNSRSEMNVSTLELGDSALYLCASSLRPVTGVEGYTFGSGTRLTVV.

The genes are TRBV29-1 and TRBJ2-3, with TRBD2 matching 8 bases. This CDR3 spans 16 amino acids. J gave up 2 bases and V 6 bases, and 13 bases lay outside the gene matches. CDR1 and CDR2 (germline): SQVTM, ANQGSEA. CDR3 protein: CSVPALAGGYTDTQYF. The CDR3 nucleotides read TGCAGCGTCCCCGCTCTGGCGGGAGGATACACAGATACGCAGTATTTT.

The CDR3 sequence: CAWSEGGGGYEQYF. DNA for the CDR3: TGTGCCTGGAGTGAGGGGGGCGGGGGCTACGAGCAGTACTTC. The rearrangement uses TRBV30 and TRBJ2-7, with D maybe TRBD2 (7 bases). From germline, CDR1 is GTSNPN and CDR2 SVGIG (reference sequence). The ends were cut back, 1 base at V and 3 bases at J, with 13 bases in the middle. This CDR3 contains 14 residues.

This chain links TRBV7-2 with TRBJ1-3; 8 nucleotides agree with TRBD1. The germline V gene has CDR1 SGHTA and CDR2 FQGNSA. This CDR3 is 15 amino acids long. The trim removed 5 bases at V and 2 bases at J, leaving 5 bases unmatched. The CDR3 here is CASSPDRGAGNTIYF. The CDR3 DNA reads as TGTGCCAGCAGCCCAGACAGGGGTGCTGGAAACACCATATATTTT. Combining the CDR3 with reference TRBV7-2 and TRBJ1-3 gives the whole variable domain GAGVSQSPSNKVTEKGKDVELRCDPISGHTALYWYRQSLGQGLEFLIYFQGNSAPDKSGLPSDRFSAERTGGSVSTLTIQRTQQEDSAVYLCASSPDRGAGNTIYFGEGSWLTVV.

The genes are TRBV15 and TRBJ1-4; no reliable D call. From germline, CDR1 is LNHNV and CDR2 YYDKDF (reference sequence). Between the trimmed V and J ends, which lost 1 base and 7 bases, there was a span of 7 bases. CDR3 length: 13 residues. DNA for the CDR3: TGTGCCACCAGCAGAGGGAGGTCTGAAAAACTGTTTTTT. Translating gives CATSRGRSEKLFF.

CDR3 amino acids: CASSSDGTRQPQHF. CDR3 nucleotide sequence: TGTGCCAGCAGTTCCGACGGGACTAGGCAGCCCCAGCATTTT. This chain joins TRBV28 and TRBJ1-5; D may be TRBD1 (5 bases). Between the trimmed V and J ends, which lost 4 bases and 7 bases, there was a span of 14 bases. The CDR3 is 14 amino acids. The germline V gene encodes CDR1 MDHEN and CDR2 SYDVKM.